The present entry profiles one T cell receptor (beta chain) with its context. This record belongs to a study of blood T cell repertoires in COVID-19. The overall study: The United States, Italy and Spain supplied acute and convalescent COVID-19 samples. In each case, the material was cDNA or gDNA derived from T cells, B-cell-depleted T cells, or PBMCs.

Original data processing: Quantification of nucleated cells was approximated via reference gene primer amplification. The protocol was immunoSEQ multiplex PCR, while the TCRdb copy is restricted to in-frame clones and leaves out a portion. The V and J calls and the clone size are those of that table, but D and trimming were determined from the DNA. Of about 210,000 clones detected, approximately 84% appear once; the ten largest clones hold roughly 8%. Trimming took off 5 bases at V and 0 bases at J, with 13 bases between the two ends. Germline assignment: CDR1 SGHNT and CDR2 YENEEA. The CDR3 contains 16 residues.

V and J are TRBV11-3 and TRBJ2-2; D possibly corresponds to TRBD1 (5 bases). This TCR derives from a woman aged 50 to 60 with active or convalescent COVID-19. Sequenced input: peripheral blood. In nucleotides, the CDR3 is TGTGCCAGCAGCACCCCTGAGACAGCGAACACCGGGGAGCTGTTTTTT. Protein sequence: CASSTPETANTGELFF.